The rows below give T cell receptor beta chains drawn from one sample of a study of blood T cell repertoires in COVID-19. TCRdb's table, derived via immunoSEQ multiplex PCR, lists solely in-frame clones and lacks some. The repertoire holds some 400,000 clones, with 75% to 90% as singletons. Sequencing was performed on PBMCs or T cells enriched from blood (not recorded which). These receptors came from a man aged 25 to 40 who had recovered from COVID-19. Each CDR3 is given with its conserved first and last residue. The order of the fields is J gene, clone size, V gene, D gene, CDR3 DNA, CDR3 protein. The D gene is left open where the match is weak. Not all rows give a size; the values are once, few, many and, for expanded clones, a class.

>TRBJ2-2|few|TRBV3-1/TRBV3-2|NA
TGTGCCAGCATCCACTCCGGGGAGCTGTTTTTT
CASIHSGELFF
>TRBJ2-7|NA|TRBV9|TRBD2
TGTGCCAGCAGCGTGGGGACTAGCGGGAGCCTCGAGCAGTACTTC
CASSVGTSGSLEQYF
>TRBJ2-7|NA|TRBV4-2|TRBD1
TGTGCCAGCAGACCTAGGACAGGGAGTGACTACGAGCAGTACTTC
CASRPRTGSDYEQYF
>TRBJ1-6|once|TRBV11-2|TRBD1
TGTGCCAGCAGCTTTTTTCAGGACAGGGCTTCACCCCTCCACTTT
CASSFFQDRASPLHF
>TRBJ2-1|NA|TRBV12-5|TRBD2
TGTGCTAGTGGTTTGGTAGCCGGGACTAGCGGGATGGGTGAGCAGTTCTTC
CASGLVAGTSGMGEQFF
>TRBJ1-4|NA|TRBV9|TRBD1
TGTGCCAGCAGCTCGCGACAGGGCCCCGGTGAAAAACTGTTTTTT
CASSSRQGPGEKLFF
>TRBJ2-5|NA|TRBV11-2|TRBD2
TGTGCCAGCAGAAAAGGGACTAGCGGGACCTTGGAGACCCAGTACTTC
CASRKGTSGTLETQYF
>TRBJ1-1|NA|TRBV5-1|NA
TGCGCCAGCAGCCAAGACAGAGGTGAAGCTTTCTTT
CASSQDRGEAFF
>TRBJ1-2|NA|TRBV9|TRBD1
TGTGCCAGCAGCGAGGGACCCGGGACAGGACCCGACTATGGCTACACCTTC
CASSEGPGTGPDYGYTF
>TRBJ2-5|NA|TRBV15|NA
TGTGCCACCAGCAGAGATCTCTACCAAGAGACCCAGTACTTC
CATSRDLYQETQYF
>TRBJ1-2|NA|TRBV19|NA
TGTGCCAGTAGTATTAAGGAGGGAACGGGCGGCTACACCTTC
CASSIKEGTGGYTF
>TRBJ1-3|NA|TRBV5-1|NA
TGCGCCAGCAGCTTTGGGGGGGCAACGGGAGGAAACACCATATATTTT
CASSFGGATGGNTIYF
>TRBJ1-1|NA|TRBV6-6|NA
TGTGCCACCGGGGGGTACGTCGCTGAAGCTTTCTTT
CATGGYVAEAFF
>TRBJ1-1|NA|TRBV4-2|NA
TGTGCCAGCAGCCAAGAAAGGGAGGACACTGAAGCTTTCTTT
CASSQEREDTEAFF
>TRBJ2-3|NA|TRBV10-3|TRBD2
TGTGCCATCAGTCTAGCGGGAGGGGGGGTTGCAGATACGCAGTATTTT
CAISLAGGGVADTQYF
>TRBJ2-1|NA|TRBV11-3|NA
TGTGCCAGCAGCTCCACGAGGGTGAGCTCCTACAATGAGCAGTTCTTC
CASSSTRVSSYNEQFF
>TRBJ1-6|NA|TRBV4-1|NA
TGCGCCAGCAGCCAAGAGAGGTCGGTGGGTAATTCACCCCTCCACTTT
CASSQERSVGNSPLHF
>TRBJ1-4|once|TRBV14|NA
TGTGCCAGCAGCCAAAGAGCGGGGGCGAATGAAAAACTGTTTTTT
CASSQRAGANEKLFF
>TRBJ1-1|NA|TRBV28|TRBD1
TGTGCCAGCAGTTTACCTACGGACAGGGGTGGTGAAGCTTTCTTT
CASSLPTDRGGEAFF
>TRBJ2-2|NA|TRBV7-2|NA
TGTGCCAGCAGCTTATGGGACTGGGCGAACACCGGGGAGCTGTTTTTT
CASSLWDWANTGELFF
>TRBJ2-3|NA|TRBV7-9|TRBD1
TGTGCCAGCGAGAGGGGGCGGGTCACAGATACGCAGTATTTT
CASERGRVTDTQYF
>TRBJ1-2|NA|TRBV29-1|NA
TGCAGCGTTGAAGATCAGGAGACAGACTATGGCTACACCTTC
CSVEDQETDYGYTF
>TRBJ2-7|NA|TRBV4-1|NA
TGCGCCAGCAGCCAAGAGGTAGGGACTTGGGAGCAGTACTTC
CASSQEVGTWEQYF
>TRBJ2-1|NA|TRBV6-5|TRBD2
TGTGCCAGCAGCGGTAGCGGGAGGGGACGCAATGAGCAGTTCTTC
CASSGSGRGRNEQFF
>TRBJ1-5|NA|TRBV7-2|NA
TGTGCCAGCAGCCCTTCGGCGGATCAGCCCCAGCATTTT
CASSPSADQPQHF
>TRBJ2-2|NA|TRBV11-2|TRBD2
TGTGCCAGCAGCTTCGGGGGGACCGGGGAGCTGTTTTTT
CASSFGGTGELFF
>TRBJ2-1|NA|TRBV5-8|TRBD1
TGTGCCAGCAGCCCAGCCGGGACAGGGGGCCCACATGAGCAGTTCTTC
CASSPAGTGGPHEQFF
>TRBJ2-6|NA|TRBV5-1|TRBD2
TGCGCCAGCAGCTTACACAGCCCGCCGGGACTAGCGGGGGTCTATGGGGCCAACGTCCTGACTTTC
CASSLHSPPGLAGVYGANVLTF
>TRBJ2-7|NA|TRBV15|TRBD1
TGTGCCACCAGCAGAGAGGGGACAGGGTTAGTCGAGCAGTACTTC
CATSREGTGLVEQYF
>TRBJ1-2|NA|TRBV28|NA
TGTGCCAGCAGTTTGGGATCGGGGGGGCCCTCCAACTATGGCTACACCTTC
CASSLGSGGPSNYGYTF
>TRBJ2-1|NA|TRBV9|NA
TGTGCCAGCAGCGAGACCTCCCGGGACTACAATGAGCAGTTCTTC
CASSETSRDYNEQFF
>TRBJ2-5|once|TRBV6-7|NA
TGTGCCAGCAGTTACTCGGCGGGACCTAGGGAGACCCAGTACTTC
CASSYSAGPRETQYF
>TRBJ1-2|NA|TRBV27|NA
TGTGCCAGCAGGTGGGGGGATGGCTACACCTTC
CASRWGDGYTF
>TRBJ2-6|NA|TRBV29-1|NA
TGCAGCGTATCTGACACCCCCTCTGGGGCCAACGTCCTGACTTTC
CSVSDTPSGANVLTF
>TRBJ2-6|NA|TRBV7-8|TRBD2
TGTGCCAGCAGCCGCGGGAGGGCCCGAGCTGGTGGGGCCAACGTCCTGACTTTC
CASSRGRARAGGANVLTF
>TRBJ2-1|NA|TRBV6-2/TRBV6-3|TRBD2
TGTGCCAGCAGTTACGATCTAGCGGGAGGGTCGAATGAGCAGTTCTTC
CASSYDLAGGSNEQFF
>TRBJ1-3|NA|TRBV3-1/TRBV3-2|NA
TGTGCCAGCAGCCAAGATCTTAGCTCTGGAAACACCATATATTTT
CASSQDLSSGNTIYF
>TRBJ2-7|few|TRBV9|NA
TGTGCCAGCAGCCCCAAAAGCGCGACCTACGAGCAGTACTTC
CASSPKSATYEQYF
>TRBJ2-7|NA|TRBV12-3/TRBV12-4|NA
TGTGCCAGCAGTTTAGCAGGGGGCTACGAGCAGTACTTC
CASSLAGGYEQYF
>TRBJ2-7|NA|TRBV2|TRBD1
TGTGCCAGCATCCCAGGGACAGCCCCCTACGAGCAGTACTTC
CASIPGTAPYEQYF
>TRBJ1-4|NA|TRBV15|NA
TGTGCCACCAGCAGAGCCCCGGGGGAGACCGCAACTAATGAAAAACTGTTTTTT
CATSRAPGETATNEKLFF
>TRBJ1-2|NA|TRBV5-8|TRBD1
TGTGCCAGCAGCCAAGGACAGGGGCTTAACTATGGCTACACCTTC
CASSQGQGLNYGYTF
>TRBJ2-1|NA|TRBV15|TRBD1
TGTGCCACCAGCAGTTTAAAAGTGGTACAGGGGTCTGGGAATGAGCAGTTCTTC
CATSSLKVVQGSGNEQFF
>TRBJ1-4|once|TRBV11-2|NA
TGTGCCAGCAGCTTAGACTTAATCCTACGGGGGGGAACGAAGGAAAAACTGTTTTTT
CASSLDLILRGGTKEKLFF
>TRBJ2-2|many|TRBV10-1|NA
TGCGCCAGCAGTGATTTTTACACAACAGGGAAGACCGGGGAGCTGTTTTTT
CASSDFYTTGKTGELFF
>TRBJ2-1|NA|TRBV9|TRBD2
TGTGCCAGCAGCGCCGCTAGCGGGGCCTACAATGAGCAGTTCTTC
CASSAASGAYNEQFF
>TRBJ2-2|NA|TRBV18|NA
TGTGCCAGCTCACCCAGGGACACCGGGGAGCTGTTTTTT
CASSPRDTGELFF
>TRBJ1-2|NA|TRBV3-1/TRBV3-2|TRBD1
TGTGCCAGCAGCCAATCGACAGGGAACTACGGCTATGGCTACACCTTC
CASSQSTGNYGYGYTF
>TRBJ1-6|NA|TRBV2|NA
TGTGCCAGCAGTTCTTCAGAAAATTCACCCCTCCACTTT
CASSSSENSPLHF
>TRBJ2-3|NA|TRBV3-1/TRBV3-2|NA
TGTGCCAGCAGCCAAGGGCCAGTGAGGGATACGCAGTATTTT
CASSQGPVRDTQYF
>TRBJ2-3|NA|TRBV19|TRBD2
TGTGCCATATTCTCCCGGGGAACCGCGGGGGGACCAGATACGCAGTATTTT
CAIFSRGTAGGPDTQYF
>TRBJ1-3|NA|TRBV2|NA
TGTGCCAGCAAGGCGGTGGGCTCTGGAAACACCATATATTTT
CASKAVGSGNTIYF
>TRBJ1-4|NA|TRBV24-1|TRBD1
TGTGCCACCAGTGATCGAGACAGGGGGGGGTACGAAAAACTGTTTTTT
CATSDRDRGGYEKLFF
>TRBJ2-5|NA|TRBV4-1|TRBD1
TGCGCCAGCAGCCCCGGGACAGGGGGGAAAGAGACCCAGTACTTC
CASSPGTGGKETQYF
>TRBJ2-4|NA|TRBV18|TRBD1
TGTGCCAGCTCCCCCGGACAGGGTATAAACATTCAGTACTTC
CASSPGQGINIQYF